A selection of T cell receptor beta chains follows, all from one sample in a study of T cell responses to AZD1222 COVID-19 vaccine. Repertoires were generated with immunoSEQ multiplex PCR, while TCRdb's copy carries only in-frame clones and drops some. The sample holds about 110,000 clones, 85% to 95% seen once. The sequenced sample was peripheral blood, obtained on day 0 of AZD1222 vaccination. The receptors were sampled from an adult in good health. CDR3s include the opening cysteine and the closing phenylalanine or tryptophan. Fields, in order: D gene, J gene, clone size, V gene, CDR3 protein, CDR3 DNA. D genes are given only for firm matches. Size tells how often a clone was seen (once, few, many) or the class of an expanded clone, and some rows leave it out.

.	TRBJ2-5	.	TRBV18	CASSAPGGSETQYF	TGTGCCAGCTCGGCCCCTGGGGGCTCAGAGACCCAGTACTTC
.	TRBJ1-1	once	TRBV25-1	CASNPEVGTKAFF	TGTGCCAGCAACCCGGAGGTAGGGACTAAAGCTTTCTTT
.	TRBJ2-7	.	TRBV11-2	CASSLGRVEQYF	TGTGCCAGCAGCTTAGGCAGGGTCGAGCAGTACTTC
.	TRBJ1-1	once	TRBV5-4	CASREGGGVWTEAFF	TGTGCCAGCAGGGAGGGAGGGGGTGTATGGACTGAAGCTTTCTTT
.	TRBJ1-2	.	TRBV5-1	CASSLGDRGIGYTF	TGCGCCAGCAGCTTGGGGGACCGGGGTATTGGCTACACCTTC
.	TRBJ1-1	.	TRBV19	CASSIDGGTNTEAFF	TGTGCCAGTAGTATAGACGGGGGCACCAACACTGAAGCTTTCTTT
.	TRBJ2-1	.	TRBV10-1	CASSESGAANEQFF	TGCGCCAGCAGTGAGTCGGGGGCAGCCAATGAGCAGTTCTTC
.	TRBJ1-2	.	TRBV28	CASSFNGGLGYTF	TGTGCCAGCAGTTTCAACGGGGGTCTTGGCTACACCTTC
.	TRBJ1-3	once	TRBV24-1	CATSDTWDSGNTIYF	TGTGCCACCAGTGATACCTGGGACTCTGGAAACACCATATATTTT
.	TRBJ1-5	.	TRBV30	CAWSDPRGRQPQHF	TGTGCCTGGAGTGACCCCCGGGGCAGGCAGCCCCAGCATTTT
.	TRBJ2-3	once	TRBV28	CASSLYGDTQYF	TGTGCCAGCAGTTTATACGGGGATACGCAGTATTTT
TRBD1	TRBJ1-3	.	TRBV3-1/TRBV3-2	CASSQATGTANTIYF	TGTGCCAGCAGCCAAGCTACCGGGACAGCAAACACCATATATTTT
TRBD1	TRBJ1-5	.	TRBV3-1/TRBV3-2	CASSQGQGGLLPQHF	TGTGCCAGCAGCCAGGGACAGGGGGGTTTGTTGCCCCAGCATTTT
.	TRBJ1-6	.	TRBV28	CASSWTESSYNSPLHF	TGTGCCAGCAGTTGGACAGAAAGCTCCTATAATTCACCCCTCCACTTT
TRBD2	TRBJ2-7	.	TRBV27	CASNPSAGGYEQYF	TGTGCCAGCAACCCTTCAGCGGGGGGGTACGAGCAGTACTTC
TRBD2	TRBJ2-7	once	TRBV9	CASSLTSADTYEQYF	TGTGCCAGCAGTCTCACTAGCGCGGACACCTACGAGCAGTACTTC
.	TRBJ1-6	.	TRBV19	CASNLGGNNSPLHF	TGTGCCAGTAACCTCGGGGGTAATAATTCACCCCTCCACTTT
.	TRBJ1-2	.	TRBV6-5	CASTAGVGYGYTF	TGTGCCAGCACCGCAGGGGTTGGCTATGGCTACACCTTC
.	TRBJ2-2	.	TRBV3-1/TRBV3-2	CATRGTSNVGELFF	TGTGCCACTCGGGGGACCTCGAACGTCGGGGAGCTGTTTTTT
TRBD2	TRBJ2-3	.	TRBV7-8	CASSPERGSTDTQYF	TGTGCCAGCAGCCCAGAGCGGGGGAGCACAGATACGCAGTATTTT
.	TRBJ1-2	.	TRBV6-1	CASSEARVYSF	TGTGCCAGCAGTGAAGCGCGGGTCTACTCCTTC
.	TRBJ1-2	once	TRBV2	CASSEGGGLYGYTF	TGTGCCAGCAGTGAAGGTGGGGGTCTCTATGGCTACACCTTC
.	TRBJ2-4	.	TRBV6-6	CASSSPVQGRWNIQYF	TGTGCCAGCAGTTCCCCGGTCCAGGGAAGATGGAACATTCAGTACTTC
TRBD2	TRBJ2-7	.	TRBV7-7	CASSQGLAGIFYEQYF	TGTGCCAGCAGCCAGGGGCTAGCGGGCATTTTTTACGAGCAGTACTTC
.	TRBJ2-7	.	TRBV28	CASTLGREKTYEQYF	TGTGCCAGCACCTTGGGAAGGGAGAAGACCTACGAGCAGTACTTC
.	TRBJ1-1	.	TRBV11-3	CASSPGRREAFF	TGTGCCAGCAGCCCCGGTCGGCGGGAAGCTTTCTTT
.	TRBJ1-6	.	TRBV27	CASSPQLGVGSPLHF	TGTGCCAGCAGCCCACAGCTCGGGGTCGGATCACCCCTCCACTTT
.	TRBJ1-5	.	TRBV18	CASSHNYNSNQPQHF	TGTGCCAGCTCACACAACTATAACAGCAATCAGCCCCAGCATTTT
.	TRBJ1-2	.	TRBV20-1	CSASKVGYGYTF	TGCAGTGCTAGTAAGGTTGGGTATGGCTACACCTTC
.	TRBJ2-2	.	TRBV30	CAWIPRGTVTNTGELFF	TGTGCCTGGATCCCTCGCGGGACAGTGACGAACACCGGGGAGCTGTTTTTT
TRBD1	TRBJ1-1	.	TRBV2	CASSATGWVTEAFF	TGTGCCAGCAGTGCGACAGGGTGGGTCACTGAAGCTTTCTTT
TRBD1	TRBJ1-4	.	TRBV27	CASSLTGVGEKLFF	TGTGCCAGCAGTTTGACAGGGGTAGGGGAAAAACTGTTTTTT
TRBD1	TRBJ1-1	.	TRBV5-1	CASSLGQTVNTEAFF	TGCGCCAGCAGCCTGGGACAGACCGTGAACACTGAAGCTTTCTTT
TRBD1	TRBJ1-2	.	TRBV2	CASTGGGGYTF	TGTGCCAGCACAGGGGGCGGTGGCTACACCTTC
TRBD1	TRBJ2-2	.	TRBV5-1	CASSQSIQGTSGELFF	TGCGCCAGCAGCCAATCGATACAGGGGACGAGCGGGGAGCTGTTTTTT
.	TRBJ1-6	.	TRBV29-1	CSVLETYNSPLHF	TGCAGCGTTTTAGAGACCTATAATTCACCCCTCCACTTT
.	TRBJ2-5	.	TRBV6-5	CASSYSIVEDQETQYF	TGTGCCAGCAGTTACTCTATCGTGGAGGATCAAGAGACCCAGTACTTC
.	TRBJ1-5	.	TRBV7-6	CASSLGPGGVDQPQHF	TGTGCCAGCAGCTTAGGGCCGGGGGGGGTCGATCAGCCCCAGCATTTT
.	TRBJ1-5	.	TRBV19	CASSIVRQPQHF	TGTGCCAGTAGTATTGTACGACAGCCCCAGCATTTT
.	TRBJ1-5	.	TRBV2	CASRIAYRAQPQHF	TGTGCCAGTAGGATCGCTTACAGGGCGCAGCCCCAGCATTTT
.	TRBJ2-7	once	TRBV18	CASSPPGSYEQYF	TGTGCCAGCTCACCACCGGGATCCTACGAGCAGTACTTC
.	TRBJ2-1	.	TRBV6-5	CASRLGGYNEQFF	TGTGCCAGCCGCCTCGGAGGGTACAATGAGCAGTTCTTC
TRBD2	TRBJ2-1	.	TRBV14	CASSQDPSGGYNEQFF	TGTGCCAGCAGCCAAGATCCTAGCGGGGGGTACAATGAGCAGTTCTTC
TRBD1	TRBJ1-3	.	TRBV5-6	CASSLQGARSSGNTIYF	TGTGCCAGCAGCTTACAGGGGGCTCGGTCCTCTGGAAACACCATATATTTT
.	TRBJ1-4	.	TRBV2	CASSDRNGLFF	TGTGCCAGCAGTGACAGGAATGGACTGTTTTTT
.	TRBJ2-7	.	TRBV6-1	CASSEIRGQLDEQYF	TGTGCCAGCAGTGAAATCCGGGGTCAGTTGGACGAGCAGTACTTC
TRBD1	TRBJ1-4	.	TRBV7-2	CASSSEGASNEKLFF	TGTGCCAGCAGCTCGGAGGGGGCCTCTAATGAAAAACTGTTTTTT
.	TRBJ2-1	.	TRBV5-1	CASSLENEQFF	TGCGCCAGCAGCTTGGAAAATGAGCAGTTCTTC
.	TRBJ2-2	.	TRBV3-1/TRBV3-2	CASSHRDRGIPLLAGDSNTGELFF	TGTGCCAGCAGCCACAGGGACAGGGGGATACCTTTACTAGCGGGGGACTCGAACACCGGGGAGCTGTTTTTT
TRBD1	TRBJ2-2	.	TRBV28	CASSSTSRTGDTGELFF	TGTGCCAGCAGTTCTACCTCACGGACAGGGGACACCGGGGAGCTGTTTTTT
.	TRBJ1-5	.	TRBV28	CASSLSHSNQPQHF	TGTGCCAGCAGTTTAAGCCATAGCAATCAGCCCCAGCATTTT
.	TRBJ1-1	.	TRBV3-1/TRBV3-2	CASSQDGVSLGTEAFF	TGTGCCAGCAGCCAAGATGGGGTCAGTTTGGGCACTGAAGCTTTCTTT
.	TRBJ1-5	.	TRBV19	CASSIKTGSLNQPQHF	TGTGCCAGTAGTATCAAAACCGGGAGCCTCAATCAGCCCCAGCATTTT
.	TRBJ2-3	.	TRBV7-6	CASSLVAGSTDTQYF	TGTGCCAGCAGCTTAGTGGCGGGGAGCACAGATACGCAGTATTTT
TRBD1	TRBJ1-2	.	TRBV6-5	CASTLTGTANYGYTF	TGTGCCAGCACCTTAACCGGGACAGCGAACTATGGCTACACCTTC
TRBD1	TRBJ1-5	.	TRBV6-5	CASSTDRVNQPQHF	TGTGCCAGCAGTACCGACAGGGTTAATCAGCCCCAGCATTTT
TRBD1	TRBJ1-1	.	TRBV7-9	CASRPGQGGMNTEAFF	TGTGCCAGCAGACCTGGACAGGGTGGGATGAACACTGAAGCTTTCTTT
.	TRBJ2-7	.	TRBV28	CASTAQLQEPYEQYF	TGTGCCAGCACCGCACAACTCCAAGAACCCTACGAGCAGTACTTC
.	TRBJ1-2	.	TRBV7-2	CASRSLTGINYGYTF	TGTGCCAGCAGATCTTTAACAGGGATTAACTATGGCTACACCTTC